Listed here is a single T cell receptor beta chain. The sample belongs to a study of blood T cell repertoires in COVID-19. About the study: The United States, Italy and Spain provided the acute and convalescent COVID-19 samples.

The table came from immunoSEQ multiplex PCR; TCRdb's copy has only in-frame clones and leaves some out. The data hold fewer than 450,000 clones, with about nine tenths observed a single time. Trimming removed 1 base from V and 0 bases from J, with 6 bases in between. The CDR3 covers 15 residues. The V gene's germline CDR1 is MDHEN and CDR2 SYDVKM. Sequenced sample: peripheral blood. The rearrangement uses TRBV28 and TRBJ1-4, with D unresolved. This receptor was obtained from a woman aged 70-85 years with COVID-19, enrolled during active disease. DNA for the CDR3: TGTGCCAGCAGTTTATCCGGAGCAACTAATGAAAAACTGTTTTTT. This gives the protein CASSLSGATNEKLFF. The variable domain in full, completed from reference TRBV28 and TRBJ1-4, reads DVKVTQSSRYLVKRTGEKVFLECVQDMDHENMFWYRQDPGLGLRLIYFSYDVKMKEKGDIPEGYSVSREKKERFSLILESASTNQTSMYLCASSLSGATNEKLFFGSGTQLSVL.